Detailed here is one T cell receptor (beta chain). This record belongs to a study of blood T cell repertoires in COVID-19. Study in general: Researchers got acute and convalescent COVID-19 samples from the United States, Italy and Spain. In each case, the material was cDNA or gDNA derived from T cells, B-cell-depleted T cells, or PBMCs.

The CDR3 runs to 17 residues. CDR1 and CDR2 from the germline V gene are MNHEY and SMNVEV (reference sequence). Trimming shortened V by 3 bases and J by 6 bases, and 21 bases separated the two germline ends. Per the authors' pipeline: Reference gene primer amplification gave nucleated cell count estimates. Assay used: immunoSEQ multiplex PCR; TCRdb lists only in-frame clones, some missing. The V and J calls and clone size were taken over from that table, and D and trimming were inferred from the DNA. The sample has fewer than 350,000 clones, roughly 90% seen once. This receptor was identified in a woman aged 25 to 45 with COVID-19, enrolled during active disease. The sample was peripheral blood. This sequence joins TRBV27 and TRBJ2-1, with a weak D call TRBD1 (5 bases). This CDR3 is CASSFSILTASSNEQFF. CDR3 DNA sequence: TGTGCCAGCAGTTTCTCGATATTGACAGCGTCTAGCAATGAGCAGTTCTTC.